This T cell receptor beta chain was profiled in a study of technical replicates of blood from several donors. This CDR3 contains 16 residues. CDR1 is SGHTA and CDR2 is FQGNSA in the germline V gene. Trimming removed 0 bases at V and 4 bases at J, with 13 bases between. This clone came up once. Profiling relied on immunoSEQ multiplex PCR, and the TCRdb table lists in-frame clones only, not all of them. The sample lists roughly 90,000 clones; approximately 96% were seen once. The sequence was collected from a human donor in good health. J is TRBJ2-1 and V is TRBV7-2; D possibly corresponds to TRBD2 (5 bases). The sequencing sample was made of T cells isolated from PBMCs. The CDR3 sequence is CASSLANEGRYNEQFF. Here the CDR3 DNA reads TGTGCCAGCAGCTTAGCGAACGAGGGCCGGTACAATGAGCAGTTCTTC.